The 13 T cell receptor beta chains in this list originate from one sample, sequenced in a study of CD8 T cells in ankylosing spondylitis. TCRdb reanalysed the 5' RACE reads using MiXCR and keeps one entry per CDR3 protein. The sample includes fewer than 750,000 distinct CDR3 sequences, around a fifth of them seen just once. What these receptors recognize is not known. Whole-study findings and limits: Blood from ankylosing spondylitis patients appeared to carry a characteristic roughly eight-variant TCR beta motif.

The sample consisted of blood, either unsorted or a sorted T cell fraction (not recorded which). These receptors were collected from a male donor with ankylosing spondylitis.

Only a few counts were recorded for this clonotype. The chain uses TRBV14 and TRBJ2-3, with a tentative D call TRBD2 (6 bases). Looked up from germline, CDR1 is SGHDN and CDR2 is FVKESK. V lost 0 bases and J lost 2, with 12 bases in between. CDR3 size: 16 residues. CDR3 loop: CASSQDRSGPTDTQYF. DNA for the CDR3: TGTGCCAGCAGCCAAGATCGTAGCGGACCCACAGATACGCAGTATTTT.

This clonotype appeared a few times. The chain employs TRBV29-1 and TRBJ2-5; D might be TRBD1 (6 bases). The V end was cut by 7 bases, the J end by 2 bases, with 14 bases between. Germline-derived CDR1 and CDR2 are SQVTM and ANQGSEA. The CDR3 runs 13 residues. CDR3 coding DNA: TGCAGCGCCTACTCAGGGGATCAAGAGACCCAGTACTTC. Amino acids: CSAYSGDQETQYF.

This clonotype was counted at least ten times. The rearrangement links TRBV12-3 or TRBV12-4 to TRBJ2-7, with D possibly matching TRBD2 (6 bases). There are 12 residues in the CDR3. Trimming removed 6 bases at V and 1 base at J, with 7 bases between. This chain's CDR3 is CASRSGSYEQYF. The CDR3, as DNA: TGTGCCAGCAGGAGCGGGTCCTACGAGCAGTACTTC.

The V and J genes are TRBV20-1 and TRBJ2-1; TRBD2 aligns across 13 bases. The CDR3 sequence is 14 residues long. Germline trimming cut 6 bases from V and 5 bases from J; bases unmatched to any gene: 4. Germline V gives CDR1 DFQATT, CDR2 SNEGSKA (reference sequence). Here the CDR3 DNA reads TGCAGTGCCACGGGACTAGCGGGAAACAATGAGCAGTTCTTC. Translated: CSATGLAGNNEQFF.

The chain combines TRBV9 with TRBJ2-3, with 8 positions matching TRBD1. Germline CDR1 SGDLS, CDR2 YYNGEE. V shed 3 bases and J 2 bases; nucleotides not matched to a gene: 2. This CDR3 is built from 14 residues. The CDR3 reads CASSATGDTDTQYF. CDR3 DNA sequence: TGTGCCAGCAGCGCGACAGGGGACACAGATACGCAGTATTTT.

The CDR3 here is CSARLGLAGADTQYF. DNA for the CDR3: TGCAGTGCTAGACTGGGACTAGCGGGGGCAGATACGCAGTATTTT. V and J are TRBV20-1 and TRBJ2-3, with 14 bases aligning to TRBD2. The CDR3 spans 15 residues. Germline CDR1 DFQATT, CDR2 SNEGSKA (reference sequence). V gave up 2 bases and J gave up 4 bases; unmatched junction bases: 2.

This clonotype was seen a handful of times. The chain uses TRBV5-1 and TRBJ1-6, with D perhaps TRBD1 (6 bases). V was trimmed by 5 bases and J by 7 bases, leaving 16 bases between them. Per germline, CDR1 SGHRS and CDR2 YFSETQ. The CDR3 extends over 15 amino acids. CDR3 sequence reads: CASRGSGQGNSPLHF. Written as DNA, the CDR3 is TGCGCCAGCAGGGGGTCGGGACAAGGAAATTCACCCCTCCACTTT.

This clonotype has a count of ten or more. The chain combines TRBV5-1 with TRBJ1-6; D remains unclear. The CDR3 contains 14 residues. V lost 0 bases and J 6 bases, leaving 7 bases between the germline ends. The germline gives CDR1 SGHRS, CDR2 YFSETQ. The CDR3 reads CASSLERGNSPLHF. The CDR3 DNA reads TGCGCCAGCAGCTTGGAACGCGGTAATTCACCCCTCCACTTT.

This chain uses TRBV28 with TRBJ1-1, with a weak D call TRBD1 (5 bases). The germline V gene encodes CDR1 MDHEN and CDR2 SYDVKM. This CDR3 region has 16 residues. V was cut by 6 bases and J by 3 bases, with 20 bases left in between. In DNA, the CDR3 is TGTGCCAGCAGATTTCCCACCAGGGCGCTATACACTGAAGCTTTCTTT. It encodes CASRFPTRALYTEAFF.

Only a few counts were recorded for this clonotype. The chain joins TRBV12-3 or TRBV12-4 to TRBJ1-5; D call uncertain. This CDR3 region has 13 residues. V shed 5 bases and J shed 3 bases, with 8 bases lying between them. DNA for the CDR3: TGTGCCAGCAGTAGCTCAAACAATCAGCCCCAGCATTTT. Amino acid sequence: CASSSSNNQPQHF.

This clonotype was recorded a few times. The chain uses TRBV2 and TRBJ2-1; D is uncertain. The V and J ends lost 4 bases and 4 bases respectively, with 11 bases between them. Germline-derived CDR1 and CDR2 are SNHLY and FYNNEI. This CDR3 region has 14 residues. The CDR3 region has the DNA TGTGCCAGCAGTGGGTCCAGTTTTTACAATGAGCAGTTCTTC. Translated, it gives CASSGSSFYNEQFF. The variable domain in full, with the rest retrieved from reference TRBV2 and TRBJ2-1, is EPEVTQTPSHQVTQMGQEVILRCVPISNHLYFYWYRQILGQKVEFLVSFYNNEISEKSEIFDDQFSVERPDGSNFTLKIRSTKLEDSAMYFCASSGSSFYNEQFFGPGTRLTVL.

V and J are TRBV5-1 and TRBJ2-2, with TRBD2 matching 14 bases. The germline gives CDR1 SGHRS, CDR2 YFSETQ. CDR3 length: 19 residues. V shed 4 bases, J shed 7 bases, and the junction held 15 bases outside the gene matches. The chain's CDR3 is CASSPELRLAGGLIGELFF. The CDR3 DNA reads TGCGCCAGCAGCCCGGAGCTCCGACTAGCGGGGGGGCTCATCGGGGAGCTGTTTTTT.

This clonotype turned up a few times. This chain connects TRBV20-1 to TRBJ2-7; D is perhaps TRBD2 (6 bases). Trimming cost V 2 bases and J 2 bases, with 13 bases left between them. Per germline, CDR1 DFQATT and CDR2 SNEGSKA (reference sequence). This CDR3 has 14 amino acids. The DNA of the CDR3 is TGCAGTGCTAGATCGGGGGATGACACCTACGAGCAGTACTTC. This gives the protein CSARSGDDTYEQYF.